This TCR beta chain derives from a study of T cells after yellow fever vaccination. General study results and limits: A large majority of primary-vaccination clones showed up again after the booster (approximately 96% CD4, around 90% CD8). Clonotypes appearing in both CD4 and CD8 compartments existed, and their share was small. Contamination of FACS-sorted repertoires by abundant clonotypes from the bulk population could occur. Although the secondary response was weaker, it peaked faster, at day 5 versus 15.

TCRdb passed the 5' RACE reads through MiXCR, listing each CDR3 protein once. This repertoire shows 450,000 to 650,000 distinct CDR3 sequences, 13% found once; its top ten account for 11% to 15%. This clonotype was seen a handful of times. Its specificity is unknown. The source was PBMCs, collected on the day of the yellow fever booster vaccination. The clonotype comes from a young man who received the YFV17D yellow fever vaccine.

The CDR3 reads CASSLLRDEQFF. The CDR3 region has the DNA TGCGCCAGCAGCTTGCTCCGTGATGAGCAGTTCTTC. This rearrangement joins TRBV5-1 to TRBJ2-1; D remains unclear. V was shortened by 1 base and J by 8 bases, with 7 bases between the two germline ends. This CDR3 spans 12 amino acids. Germline CDR1 SGHRS, CDR2 YFSETQ.